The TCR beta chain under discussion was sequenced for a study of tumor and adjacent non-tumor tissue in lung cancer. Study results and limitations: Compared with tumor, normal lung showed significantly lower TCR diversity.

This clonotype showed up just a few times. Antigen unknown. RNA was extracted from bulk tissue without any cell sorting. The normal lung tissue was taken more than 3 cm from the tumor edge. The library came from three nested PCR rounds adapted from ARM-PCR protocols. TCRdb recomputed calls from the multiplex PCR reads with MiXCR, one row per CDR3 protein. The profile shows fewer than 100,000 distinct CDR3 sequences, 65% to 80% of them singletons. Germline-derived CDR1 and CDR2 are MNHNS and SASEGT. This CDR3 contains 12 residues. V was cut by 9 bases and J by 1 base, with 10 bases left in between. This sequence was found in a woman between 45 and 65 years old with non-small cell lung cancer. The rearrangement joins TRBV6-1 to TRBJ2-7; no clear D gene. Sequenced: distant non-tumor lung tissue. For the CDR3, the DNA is TGTGCCAGTAAGCCGAGATCCTACGAGCAGTACTTC. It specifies CASKPRSYEQYF.